This is a list of T cell receptor beta chains from one sample in a study of blood T cell repertoires in COVID-19. Sequencing used immunoSEQ multiplex PCR; TCRdb keeps in-frame clones, though not all of them. The sample contains fewer than 350,000 clones, less than 85% of which appear only once. Sequencing used PBMCs or T cells enriched from blood (not recorded which). The origin of the receptors is a woman aged 30 to 39 who had been exposed to COVID-19. CDR3s include the opening cysteine and the closing phenylalanine or tryptophan. Each record gives: J gene, V gene, clone size, D gene, CDR3 DNA, CDR3 protein. The D gene is left open where the match is weak. The size field is filled for only some rows; it gives once, few, many or a size class.

j_gene: TRBJ1-1
v_gene: TRBV6-1
abundance: NA
d_gene: NA
CDR3nt: TGTGCCGGAAAACAGGGATTGAACACTGAAGCTTTCTTT
CDR3aa: CAGKQGLNTEAFF

j_gene: TRBJ2-1
v_gene: TRBV10-3
abundance: few
d_gene: TRBD2
CDR3nt: TGTGCCATCAACTCCGGGACTAGCGGGAGGAATGAGCAGTTCTTC
CDR3aa: CAINSGTSGRNEQFF

j_gene: TRBJ1-4
v_gene: TRBV28
abundance: NA
d_gene: NA
CDR3nt: TGTGCCAGCAGTTACGTTGGCAGCGCAACTAATGAAAAACTGTTTTTT
CDR3aa: CASSYVGSATNEKLFF

j_gene: TRBJ2-1
v_gene: TRBV28
abundance: NA
d_gene: NA
CDR3nt: TGTGCCAGCAGTTCTCTGAATGAGCAGTTCTTC
CDR3aa: CASSSLNEQFF

j_gene: TRBJ2-7
v_gene: TRBV5-1
abundance: NA
d_gene: NA
CDR3nt: TGCGCCAGCGCCCGGGACACCTACGAGCAGTACTTC
CDR3aa: CASARDTYEQYF

j_gene: TRBJ2-1
v_gene: TRBV4-3
abundance: NA
d_gene: TRBD2
CDR3nt: TGCGCCAGCAGCCAAGAATCTCCGGGGGGGGGCTACAATGAGCAGTTCTTC
CDR3aa: CASSQESPGGGYNEQFF

j_gene: TRBJ1-3
v_gene: TRBV25-1
abundance: NA
d_gene: NA
CDR3nt: TGTGCCAGCAGGGGGCAAAGTGTTGGAAACACCATATATTTT
CDR3aa: CASRGQSVGNTIYF

j_gene: TRBJ1-2
v_gene: TRBV6-5
abundance: NA
d_gene: NA
CDR3nt: TGTGCCAGAGGAGAAACAGGAGGCTACACCTTC
CDR3aa: CARGETGGYTF

j_gene: TRBJ1-2
v_gene: TRBV7-9
abundance: NA
d_gene: NA
CDR3nt: TGTGCCAGCAGCCGGTGGAGGGGTTTAGCTAACTATGGCTACACCTTC
CDR3aa: CASSRWRGLANYGYTF

j_gene: TRBJ2-7
v_gene: TRBV29-1
abundance: NA
d_gene: NA
CDR3nt: TGCAGCGTTGAGTCAGGGGCCACCTACGAGCAGTACTTC
CDR3aa: CSVESGATYEQYF

j_gene: TRBJ2-3
v_gene: TRBV7-3
abundance: NA
d_gene: TRBD2
CDR3nt: TGTGCCAGCAGCTTAAGGGGACTACGCACAGATACGCAGTATTTT
CDR3aa: CASSLRGLRTDTQYF

j_gene: TRBJ2-2
v_gene: TRBV1
abundance: few
d_gene: NA
CDR3nt: TGCACCAGCAGCCACCACCCCCTTAGCGGATACACCGGGGAGCTGTTTTTT
CDR3aa: CTSSHHPLSGYTGELFF

j_gene: TRBJ1-1
v_gene: TRBV5-6
abundance: NA
d_gene: NA
CDR3nt: TGTGCCAGCAGCTTGGCCGGGGGGCTGGGAACTGAAGCTTTCTTT
CDR3aa: CASSLAGGLGTEAFF

j_gene: TRBJ2-4
v_gene: TRBV30
abundance: NA
d_gene: NA
CDR3nt: TGTGCCTGGACGACGGACATTCACATTCAGTACTTC
CDR3aa: CAWTTDIHIQYF

j_gene: TRBJ1-2
v_gene: TRBV29-1
abundance: NA
d_gene: NA
CDR3nt: TGCAGCGTTGAAGATAGGCGGGGATATGGCTACACCTTC
CDR3aa: CSVEDRRGYGYTF

j_gene: TRBJ2-1
v_gene: TRBV6-4
abundance: NA
d_gene: TRBD2
CDR3nt: TGTGCCAGCAGTAGCGGGACCCACAATGAGCAGTTCTTC
CDR3aa: CASSSGTHNEQFF

j_gene: TRBJ2-1
v_gene: TRBV27
abundance: NA
d_gene: NA
CDR3nt: TGTGCCAGCTTCGCCAGCGTGGTGGGCAATGAGCAGTTCTTC
CDR3aa: CASFASVVGNEQFF

j_gene: TRBJ2-5
v_gene: TRBV3-1/TRBV3-2
abundance: NA
d_gene: NA
CDR3nt: TGTGCCAGCAGCCAAGCCCCAGAGCAGGCCCAGTACTTC
CDR3aa: CASSQAPEQAQYF

j_gene: TRBJ2-2
v_gene: TRBV5-4
abundance: NA
d_gene: NA
CDR3nt: TGTGCCAGCAGCCGAGTGCGGGGGCAGAACACCGGGGAGCTGTTTTTT
CDR3aa: CASSRVRGQNTGELFF

j_gene: TRBJ1-4
v_gene: TRBV19
abundance: NA
d_gene: TRBD1
CDR3nt: TGTGCCAGTAGTATTGGGACAGGGTTGATTGAAAAACTGTTTTTT
CDR3aa: CASSIGTGLIEKLFF

j_gene: TRBJ2-5
v_gene: TRBV19
abundance: NA
d_gene: NA
CDR3nt: TGTGCCAGTAGTATGGGGCTATCCTTTCAAGAGACCCAGTACTTC
CDR3aa: CASSMGLSFQETQYF

j_gene: TRBJ2-3
v_gene: TRBV4-3
abundance: NA
d_gene: NA
CDR3nt: TGCGCCAGCAGCCACAGACTTGCAGATACGCAGTATTTT
CDR3aa: CASSHRLADTQYF

j_gene: TRBJ2-1
v_gene: TRBV5-4
abundance: NA
d_gene: NA
CDR3nt: TGTGCCAGCAGGTCCGGGACTCACTCCTACAATGAGCAGTTCTTC
CDR3aa: CASRSGTHSYNEQFF

j_gene: TRBJ2-3
v_gene: TRBV7-2
abundance: NA
d_gene: TRBD2
CDR3nt: TGTGCCAGCAGGACGGGACTAGTTGGAGATACGCAGTATTTT
CDR3aa: CASRTGLVGDTQYF

j_gene: TRBJ1-2
v_gene: TRBV28
abundance: NA
d_gene: NA
CDR3nt: TGTGCCAGCAGTTTAGGGAGGGCACCTCAAGGAAGGGGCTACACCTTC
CDR3aa: CASSLGRAPQGRGYTF

j_gene: TRBJ1-2
v_gene: TRBV7-2
abundance: NA
d_gene: NA
CDR3nt: TGTGCCAGCAGCGCGACAGGAGACGGTGGCTACACCTTC
CDR3aa: CASSATGDGGYTF

j_gene: TRBJ2-7
v_gene: TRBV14
abundance: NA
d_gene: NA
CDR3nt: TGTGCCAGCAGCCAGCAACAGGGTCTCCTCGAGCAGTACTTC
CDR3aa: CASSQQQGLLEQYF

j_gene: TRBJ2-3
v_gene: TRBV19
abundance: NA
d_gene: NA
CDR3nt: TGTGCCAGTACGGGGACAGATACGCAGTATTTT
CDR3aa: CASTGTDTQYF

j_gene: TRBJ2-3
v_gene: TRBV18
abundance: NA
d_gene: TRBD2
CDR3nt: TGTGCCAGCTCACCACCTAGCGGGGGGAAATTCACAGATACGCAGTATTTT
CDR3aa: CASSPPSGGKFTDTQYF

j_gene: TRBJ1-3
v_gene: TRBV18
abundance: NA
d_gene: NA
CDR3nt: TGTGCCAGCTCACCGGGACATGGAAACACCATATATTTT
CDR3aa: CASSPGHGNTIYF

j_gene: TRBJ2-1
v_gene: TRBV5-1
abundance: once
d_gene: TRBD2
CDR3nt: TGCGCCAGCAGCCCCCCCGGGCTAGCGGCATACAATGAGCAGTTCTTC
CDR3aa: CASSPPGLAAYNEQFF

j_gene: TRBJ2-2
v_gene: TRBV5-1
abundance: NA
d_gene: NA
CDR3nt: TGCGCCAGCAGCCCACGGGAGCCCCCGGTCACCGGGGAGCTGTTTTTT
CDR3aa: CASSPREPPVTGELFF

j_gene: TRBJ2-1
v_gene: TRBV5-1
abundance: NA
d_gene: TRBD2
CDR3nt: TGCGCCAGCAGCCAGGGGACTAGCGCTTACAATGAGCAGTTCTTC
CDR3aa: CASSQGTSAYNEQFF

j_gene: TRBJ1-2
v_gene: TRBV3-1/TRBV3-2
abundance: NA
d_gene: TRBD1
CDR3nt: TGTGCCAGCAGCCAAGCAGGGACAGGGGTAGGTTCCAGCGGCTACACCTTC
CDR3aa: CASSQAGTGVGSSGYTF

j_gene: TRBJ2-1
v_gene: TRBV12-3/TRBV12-4
abundance: many
d_gene: NA
CDR3nt: TGTGCCAGCAGTCTAAGGGGTAATGAGCAGTTCTTC
CDR3aa: CASSLRGNEQFF

j_gene: TRBJ2-7
v_gene: TRBV5-6
abundance: NA
d_gene: NA
CDR3nt: TGTGCCAGCAGCTTGCTTAATTGGGGACAAGGGTCCTACGAGCAGTACTTC
CDR3aa: CASSLLNWGQGSYEQYF

j_gene: TRBJ1-1
v_gene: TRBV28
abundance: NA
d_gene: NA
CDR3nt: TGTGCCAGCAGACCCGATAATGCGCACTCTGAAGCTTTCTTT
CDR3aa: CASRPDNAHSEAFF